This T cell receptor beta chain was recovered during a study of cytomegalovirus exposure and HLA in healthy donors. Study-level results: The study recorded 150 to 200 TCR beta chains that were cytomegalovirus-associated.

60 Vbeta and 13 Jbeta primers were used in PCR. Some clones are missing from TCRdb's copy, which holds only in-frame ones; the method was immunoSEQ multiplex PCR. The sample consists of around 180,000 clones, 60% to 85% of them appearing once. The table lists this clone with a count of one. What it recognizes is unknown. CDR3 length: 15 amino acids. Germline CDR1 reads SGHTA; CDR2 reads FQGTGA. V shed 5 bases and J 0 bases; nucleotides not matched to a gene: 4. What was sequenced was PBMCs. This sequence joins TRBV7-3 and TRBJ1-3, with 7 nucleotides matching TRBD1. The receptor was derived from a woman aged 40 to 49 in good health and CMV-seronegative. CDR3 DNA: TGTGCCAGCAGCCGGGACAGCAACTCTGGAAACACCATATATTTT. Translating gives CASSRDSNSGNTIYF.